Below are 5 T cell receptor beta chains sequenced from a single sample in a study of cytomegalovirus exposure and HLA in healthy donors. 13 Jbeta primers and 60 Vbeta primers were used for the PCR. TCRdb's table, derived via immunoSEQ multiplex PCR, lists solely in-frame clones and lacks some. The data show about 90,000 clones, around 84% seen once. The sequenced sample was PBMCs. The receptor set was obtained from a woman in her forties in good health and CMV-seropositive.

This chain uses TRBV30 with TRBJ1-3; D is possibly TRBD1 (5 bases). This CDR3 region has 14 residues. Germline CDR1 and CDR2: GTSNPN and SVGIG (reference sequence). V lost 3 bases and J lost 1, with 10 bases in between. Here the CDR3 DNA reads TGTGCCTGGAGCGGGGGGGTATCTGGAAACACCATATATTTT. Translation gives CAWSGGVSGNTIYF.

This clone was seen more than once but under ten times. The chain combines TRBV5-6 with TRBJ2-3; 11 bases fit TRBD2. J was trimmed by 2 bases and V by 4 bases; bases with no gene match: 12. The CDR3 sequence is 18 residues long. The germline V gene has CDR1 SGHDT and CDR2 YYEEEE. The CDR3 protein is CASSLPTGTSGDTDTQYF. Here the CDR3 DNA reads TGTGCCAGCAGCCTACCAACGGGGACTAGCGGAGACACAGATACGCAGTATTTT.

The genes are TRBV6-5 and TRBJ2-5; TRBD1 agrees at 8 bases. There are 12 residues in the CDR3. Germline V CDR1 and CDR2: MNHEY, SVGAGI. V shed 5 bases, J shed 11 bases, and the junction held 7 bases outside the gene matches. CDR3 in DNA: TGTGCCAGCAGTAGACTCAGGGGGCCGCAGTACTTC. This gives the protein CASSRLRGPQYF.

The rearrangement links TRBV7-8 to TRBJ2-1, with 12 bases that match TRBD2. After removal of 1 base from V and 9 bases from J, the junction contained 4 bases not matched to a gene. The CDR3 is 15 amino acids. Germline-derived CDR1 and CDR2 are SGHVS and FQNEAQ. The DNA for the CDR3 is TGTGCCAGCAGCTTAGAAGGACTAGCGGGACTTGAGCAGTTCTTC. Translation gives CASSLEGLAGLEQFF.

The rearrangement joins TRBV11-2 to TRBJ1-6; the D gene is possibly TRBD1 (5 bases). V was pared by 3 bases and J by 6 bases, with 9 bases between. The CDR3 consists of 14 residues. Germline CDR1 and CDR2: SGHAT and FQNNGV. The CDR3 DNA is TGTGCCAGCAGCTTTGAGGGACTTAATTCACCCCTCCACTTT. As protein: CASSFEGLNSPLHF.